Listed here are 2 T cell receptor beta chains from one sample, sequenced in a study of T cells in Graves' hyperthyroidism and ophthalmopathy. The TCR beta CDR3 regions underwent amplification using RNA transcripts as the source. HTBI primers drove first-round RT-PCR of the TCR CDR3. From the multiplex PCR reads, TCRdb called clonotypes with MiXCR, one entry per CDR3 protein. The table shows about 360,000 distinct CDR3 sequences, with approximately 13% occurring only once. Sequences were obtained from blood. All receptors come from a woman younger than 30 with Graves' hyperthyroidism.

This clonotype was detected many times. The chain has TRBV18 and TRBJ2-1; 7 bases are shared with TRBD1. Germline loops: CDR1 KGHSH, CDR2 LQKENI. CDR3 size: 15 residues. J was trimmed by 4 bases and V by 3 bases; bases with no gene match: 6. The CDR3 nucleotides are TGTGCCAGCTCACCCCCAGGGACAGTTTACAATGAGCAGTTCTTC. Amino acids: CASSPPGTVYNEQFF.

This clonotype was seen repeatedly, ten times or more. V usage is TRBV19 and J usage is TRBJ1-2; 9 positions match TRBD1. Trimming removed 4 bases from V and 5 bases from J; junction bases left unmatched: 17. The CDR3 has 18 residues. CDR1 and CDR2 (germline): LNHDA, SQIVND (reference sequence). The CDR3 region has the DNA TGTGCCAGTAGTACCAACGGACAGGGGACGGTTGTTCTGTATGGCTACACCTTC. Amino acids: CASSTNGQGTVVLYGYTF. The variable domain in full, with the rest retrieved from reference TRBV19 and TRBJ1-2, is DGGITQSPKYLFRKEGQNVTLSCEQNLNHDAMYWYRQDPGQGLRLIYYSQIVNDFQKGDIAEGYSVSREKKESFPLTVTSAQKNPTAFYLCASSTNGQGTVVLYGYTFGSGTRLTVV.